This T cell receptor (beta chain) originates from a study of cytomegalovirus exposure and HLA in healthy donors (dated by TCRdb to about 2017). Study-wide context: An earlier analysis of some 500 of the donors reported approximately 300 Gb of sequence data and 100 million to 140 million unique TCR beta sequences from 150 million to 200 million T cells. About 280 gigabases of sequencing data and around 90 million unique TCR sequences made up an early release that covered several hundred HLA-typed donors. Of the roughly 400 genotyped donors, over 70% fell in the genetic ancestry cluster associated with self-reported Caucasian donors. The aim of the study was to test whether cataloging public T cell receptors could identify signatures of past pathogen exposure. The study used immunosequencing to profile the T cell repertoires of 600 to 850 subjects and linked those repertoires to cytomegalovirus serostatus. Besides the first cohort of about 730 subjects, a separate validation cohort made up of 120 different subjects was used. To predict cytomegalovirus infection status, the study brought together high-throughput TCR immunosequencing, statistical association of individual TCRs with disease status, and machine learning. In a later analysis, previously published TCR beta repertoires from about 670 donors were re-analyzed and high-resolution HLA genotyping was added so that TCR occurrence patterns could be studied. In the later analysis, no new phenotypic data were used to find candidate immune exposures; instead, reliance was placed on TCR beta sequences and their occurrence across donors. In an earlier analysis of 587 of the donors, high-throughput TCR beta sequencing was used to judge whether each TCR beta V gene segment behaved as functional or pseudogenic. Donor age, sex, ethnicity and CMV serostatus were collected together with the repertoire data. Genome-wide SNP genotypes for about 60% of the roughly 700 donors were used in a later genetic analysis, which treated that subset as a discovery cohort. Every repertoire in the discovery cohort had been generated on one and the same sequencing platform. HLA typing included class I and class II loci at four-digit resolution. Typing coverage varied by locus: 629-630 donors for A, B, C, DRB1 and DQB1; under 550 for DQA1; approximately 610 for DPA1; approximately 490 for DPB1. Several DR-DQ haplotypes were handled as single units for association and clustering because linkage in the cohort was strong. Across about 380 genotyped donors of the cohort, an average of approximately 200,000 unique TCR beta nucleotide sequences per donor were sequenced, and 15% to 20% of those sequences were non-productive.

CDR1 WSHSY and CDR2 SAAADI were looked up in the germline V gene. The CDR3 covers 13 residues, taking in both the cysteine and the phenylalanine. CDR3 DNA only is kept here, 39 bases in frame from base 1. Trimming removed 6 bases from V and 6 bases from J; the gene matches leave 4 bases unexplained. A remark on this clone: Its antigen is currently not known. No base quality values were provided; no much bigger clone lies one nucleotide off.

Libraries were constructed by the immunoSEQ multiplex PCR assay. A mixture of 60 forward primers for TCR Vbeta segments and 13 reverse primers for TCR Jbeta segments was used in the multiplex PCR. Amplification of the CDR3 region of rearranged TCR beta genes was performed with a multiplex PCR assay on genomic DNA. On the Illumina HiSeq System, the amplified TCR beta libraries were sequenced as 87-base-pair reads. Processing in the source paper ran as follows. Across the 500 to 700 repertoires, a later analysis counted 75 million to 90 million unique TCR beta chains, some 11 million of which were shared by at least two donors. Raw reads were error-corrected and collapsed into unique sequences by a nearest-neighbor algorithm in which closely related sequences were merged to remove PCR and sequencing errors. Alignment of CDR3 sequences to IMGT reference sequences was used to assign V, D and J gene segments. For a sequence to be retained, a match of at least six nucleotides was required to both a V gene segment and a J gene segment. Rearrangements were classified as productive when the CDR3 lacked stop codons and remained in frame with V and J, and all other rearrangements were classified as non-productive. Following IMGT convention, CDR3 was defined as the stretch from the second conserved V-encoded cysteine to the conserved J-encoded phenylalanine. In an earlier analysis of around 600 of the donors, sequences lacking an unambiguous match to a single V gene segment were excluded. In an earlier analysis of some 590 of the donors, V segments were called functional above 56.7% productive rearrangements and were called segregating when the between-donor standard deviation exceeded 5%. A statistical classification framework was built to diagnose cytomegalovirus status from the catalog of TCR beta chain sequences. A later analysis assigned V and J genes by comparing TCR nucleotide sequences with IMGT/GENE-DB human TR gene sequences. The TCRdist pipeline was used in a later analysis to assign CDR3 sequences and most-parsimonious VDJ recombination scenarios. In a later analysis, each TCR beta chain was defined by its CDR3 amino acid sequence together with its V-gene family, and reads lacking a unique V-gene family were excluded. As a way to deal with suspected cross-contamination and a sequencing artifact, a later analysis dropped 450 to 700 nucleotide sequences that were highly shared and had low generation probability. In a later analysis, a clonal expansion index for each public chain was calculated from normalized within-repertoire ranks of inferred template counts. In a later analysis, generation probabilities were computed with a VDJ recombination model fitted to out-of-frame rearrangements, and the resulting probabilities were checked against IGoR. A later analysis scored TCR-TCR, TCR-HLA and TCR-CMV co-occurrence with hypergeometric tests, applying a repertoire-size bias correction to TCR pairs. To estimate false discovery rates, a later analysis permuted the HLA or CMV assignments 20 times. In a later analysis, co-occurring TCRs were grouped using DBSCAN, and TCRdist sequence similarity was added for clustering within HLA-allele-positive subsets. Repertoires with fewer than 30,000 or more than 120,000 public chains were left out of co-occurrence clustering, as were five repertoires with anomalous nucleotide sharing. Sourced from immuneACCESS, this table was stored by TCRdb with only in-frame sequences that have V and J called. A share of the clones is absent; for the studies checked, an unresolved V gene accounts for under half, and the remainder has no known explanation. V, J and clone size are those of that table, while D and trimming were read from the DNA. The sample has 150,000 to 200,000 clones on record, roughly 68% of them singletons. The ten largest clones take up approximately 1.8% of the sample.

In total, 500 to 700 healthy bone marrow donors made up the cohort. At the time of sampling, all cohort members were nominally healthy, though unrecorded immune exposures were likely present. The donor was CMV seronegative and belonged to the group of several hundred seronegative cohort members. A peripheral blood sample was provided by each donor, and peripheral blood mononuclear cells were used for TCR beta sequencing. The Qiagen DNeasy Blood Extraction Kit was used to extract genomic DNA from the blood cell samples. Overall results and qualifications from the work: CMV serostatus was the only immune exposure information available for the cohort. According to the authors, the approach could potentially be generalized to other disease states and immunological phenotypes. The study gave a list of more than 150 TCR beta chains associated with cytomegalovirus. In a later analysis, HLA-associated TCR beta chains showed more clonal expansion and lower generation probabilities than non-associated chains that were equally common. According to a later genetic analysis, donors in an Asian-associated ancestry cluster had fewer N-insertions in productive TCRs than the approximately 630-donor mean. Most TCR sequences were seen in very few donors, while some public TCRs were found in many individuals. In a later analysis, the rate of TCR association differed among HLA loci, with DRB1 alleles having the most associated TCRs and HLA-C alleles having the fewest. In a later analysis, around 15,000 TCR beta sequences were associated with specific HLA alleles at a false discovery rate of 0.05. Three of the identified cytomegalovirus-associated TCR beta chains were confirmed in vitro to be specific for cytomegalovirus antigens. A later analysis reported that several top co-occurrence clusters appeared linked to parvovirus B19, influenza, CMV and Epstein-Barr virus. Some IMGT-functional V segments, including TRBV6-2 and TRBV6-3, could not be distinguished by the 87-base-pair reads and were therefore excluded. In an earlier analysis of around 500 of the donors, most TCR beta V segments appeared in productive rearrangements about 87% or about 30% of the time, broadly matching IMGT annotations. The classifier was reported to diagnose cytomegalovirus status with high specificity and sensitivity in both the original and validation cohorts. Roughly uniform sequencing depth across donors was assumed in presence/absence analyses, although this assumption may not hold. HLA typing was unavailable for some donors at each locus, so association tests used only the typed subset. Correlated functional status among segregating V segments might reflect linkage disequilibrium, but an unknown experimental factor could not be ruled out. The sequencing pipeline was judged likely to have produced a cluster of highly shared sequence variants as a technical artifact. Strong co-occurrence of HLA alleles, especially DR and DQ, made assigning TCR associations to individual alleles difficult. A further reported finding was that TCR beta sequences accurately predicted the HLA-A and HLA-B alleles for most subjects in the first cohort. This cohort had only TCR beta chains sequenced, and the lack of alpha or paired-chain data limited which features could be detected. A later analysis found that most CMV-associated TCR beta chains appeared HLA-restricted, with HLA associations seemingly driven largely by CMV exposure. Some 15 rarely observed V segments, including chromosome 9 orphons, were excluded from the earlier analysis of several hundred of the donors because counts were too low. A later genetic analysis associated a missense DCLRE1C variant with V-gene and J-gene trimming of TCR beta chains, and an independent cohort replicated the association.

The rearranged segments are TRBV10-2 and TRBJ2-1, with 8 bases matching TRBD1. The sequence was obtained from a woman younger than 45 in good health and CMV-seronegative. Sequenced material: PBMCs. In nucleotide form, the sequence is TGCGCCAGCAGCAGGGACAGGTTCAATGAGCAGTTCTTC. Its translation reads: CASSRDRFNEQFF.